This T cell receptor (beta chain) was sequenced during a study of T cells in Graves' hyperthyroidism and ophthalmopathy. This clonotype was counted many times. V shed 2 bases and J shed 4 bases, with 11 bases lying between them. Germline V lookup: CDR1 KGHDR, CDR2 SFDVKD. There are 15 residues in the CDR3. Researchers took RNA transcripts and amplified the TCR beta CDR3 regions from them. The HTBI primer set was used in a first-round RT-PCR of the TCR CDR3. TCRdb analysed the multiplex PCR reads with MiXCR anew, one entry per CDR3 protein. The repertoire holds about 98,000 distinct CDR3 sequences, with 35% to 45% as singletons.

Sequencing was performed on peripheral blood or thyroid tissue (not recorded which). The J gene is TRBJ1-5, the V gene TRBV24-1; D is unclear. The TCR originated in a woman in her twenties or thirties with Graves' hyperthyroidism. The CDR3 coding sequence is TGTGCCACCAGTGATTCTGGACTATATAATCAGCCCCAGCATTTT. Amino acids: CATSDSGLYNQPQHF.